This T cell receptor (beta chain) is from a study of T cells after yellow fever vaccination. Background on the study: The fractions with low cell numbers were processed using SMART-Seq v4 Ultra Low Input.

CDR3 size: 12 residues. CDR1 and CDR2 from the germline V gene are MNHEY and SVGEGT. The V gene lost 2 bases and the J gene lost 4 bases, with 6 bases spanning the gap. This clonotype turned up a few times. TCRdb called the 5' RACE reads again in MiXCR, with one record for every CDR3 protein. The profile shows some 170,000 distinct CDR3 sequences, roughly 9% of them singletons. This receptor was taken from a man between 18 and 35 years old who received the YFV17D yellow fever vaccine. The chain recombines TRBV6-2 or TRBV6-3 with TRBJ2-7; D remains ambiguous. The sample consisted of CD8+ T cells sorted from PBMCs, taken 45 days after the yellow fever booster vaccination. CDR3 sequence reads: CASSYMGYEQYV. CDR3 nucleotide sequence: TGTGCCAGCAGTTACATGGGATACGAGCAGTACGTC.